This T cell receptor beta chain was observed in a study of blood T cell repertoires in COVID-19. Trimming stripped 7 bases from V and 1 base from J, with 10 bases between. Germline CDR1 MNHEY, CDR2 SVGAGI. The length of the CDR3 is 13 residues. In the original workflow: How many nucleated cells were present was estimated from reference gene primer amplification. The repertoire was sequenced with immunoSEQ multiplex PCR; TCRdb's copy has only in-frame clones and lacks some. The V and J calls and the clone size are those of that table, but D and trimming were determined from the DNA. The sample lists tens of thousands of clones; roughly 71% were seen once.

Material for sequencing was peripheral blood. V is TRBV6-5 and J is TRBJ1-1, with D unresolved. The clonotype originates from a human donor in a cohort sampled during active COVID-19. This CDR3 reads CASTHTSNTEAFF. CDR3 bases: TGTGCCAGCACTCACACATCGAACACTGAAGCTTTCTTT.